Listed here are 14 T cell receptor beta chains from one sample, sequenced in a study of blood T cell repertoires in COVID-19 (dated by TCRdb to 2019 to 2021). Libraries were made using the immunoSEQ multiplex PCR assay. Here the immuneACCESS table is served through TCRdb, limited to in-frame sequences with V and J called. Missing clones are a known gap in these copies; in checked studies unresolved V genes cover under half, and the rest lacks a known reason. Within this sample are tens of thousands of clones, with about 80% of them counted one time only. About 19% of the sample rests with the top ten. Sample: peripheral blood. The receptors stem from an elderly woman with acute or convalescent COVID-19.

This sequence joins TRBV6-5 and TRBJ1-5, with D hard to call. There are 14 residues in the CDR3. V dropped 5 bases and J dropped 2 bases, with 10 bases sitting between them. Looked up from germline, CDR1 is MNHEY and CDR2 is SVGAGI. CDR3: CASSIAGGNQPQHF. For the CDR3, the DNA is TGTGCCAGCAGTATCGCCGGGGGCAATCAGCCCCAGCATTTT.

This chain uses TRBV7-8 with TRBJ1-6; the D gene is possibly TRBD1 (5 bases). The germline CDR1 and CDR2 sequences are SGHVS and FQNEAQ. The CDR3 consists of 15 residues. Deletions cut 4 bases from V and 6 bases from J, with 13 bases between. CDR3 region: CASSSWTTPNSPLHF. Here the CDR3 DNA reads TGTGCCAGCAGCTCATGGACAACTCCTAATTCACCCCTCCACTTT. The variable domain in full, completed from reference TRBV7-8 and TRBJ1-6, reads GAGVSQSPRYKVAKRGQDVALRCDPISGHVSLFWYQQALGQGPEFLTYFQNEAQLDKSGLPSDRFFAERPEGSVSTLKIQRTQQEDSAVYLCASSSWTTPNSPLHFGNGTRLTVT.

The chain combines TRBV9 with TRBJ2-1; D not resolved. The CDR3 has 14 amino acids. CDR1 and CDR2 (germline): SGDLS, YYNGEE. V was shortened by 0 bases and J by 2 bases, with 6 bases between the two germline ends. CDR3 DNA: TGTGCCAGCAGCGTAGGTAATACCTACAATGAGCAGTTCTTC. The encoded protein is CASSVGNTYNEQFF.

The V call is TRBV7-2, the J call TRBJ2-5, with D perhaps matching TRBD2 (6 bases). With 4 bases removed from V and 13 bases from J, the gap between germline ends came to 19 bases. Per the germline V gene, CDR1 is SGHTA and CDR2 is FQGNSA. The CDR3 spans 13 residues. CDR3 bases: TGTGCCAGCAGCTCGACAATAGGGGCGGGGACGTACTTC. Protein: CASSSTIGAGTYF.

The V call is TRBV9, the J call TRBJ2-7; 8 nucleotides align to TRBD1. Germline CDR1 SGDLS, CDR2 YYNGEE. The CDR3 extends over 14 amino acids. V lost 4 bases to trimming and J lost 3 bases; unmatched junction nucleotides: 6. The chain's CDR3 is CASSPGGFGYEQYF. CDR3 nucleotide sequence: TGTGCCAGCAGCCCAGGGGGCTTCGGCTACGAGCAGTACTTC.

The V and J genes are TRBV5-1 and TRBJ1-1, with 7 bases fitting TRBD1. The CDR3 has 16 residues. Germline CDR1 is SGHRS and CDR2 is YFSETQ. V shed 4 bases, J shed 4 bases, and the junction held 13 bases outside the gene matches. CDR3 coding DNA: TGCGCCAGCAGCGGAGGGGCCGACAGGGACGGCACTGAAGCTTTCTTT. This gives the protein CASSGGADRDGTEAFF. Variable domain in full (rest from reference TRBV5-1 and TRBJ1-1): KAGVTQTPRYLIKTRGQQVTLSCSPISGHRSVSWYQQTPGQGLQFLFEYFSETQRNKGNFPGRFSGRQFSNSRSEMNVSTLELGDSALYLCASSGGADRDGTEAFFGQGTRLTVV.

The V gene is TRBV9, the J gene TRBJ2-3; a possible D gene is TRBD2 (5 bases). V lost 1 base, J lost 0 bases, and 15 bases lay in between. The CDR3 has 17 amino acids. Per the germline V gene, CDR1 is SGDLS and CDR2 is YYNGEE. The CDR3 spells CASSVRLTRSSTDTQYF. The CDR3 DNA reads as TGTGCCAGCAGCGTAAGGCTTACTAGGTCTAGCACAGATACGCAGTATTTT.

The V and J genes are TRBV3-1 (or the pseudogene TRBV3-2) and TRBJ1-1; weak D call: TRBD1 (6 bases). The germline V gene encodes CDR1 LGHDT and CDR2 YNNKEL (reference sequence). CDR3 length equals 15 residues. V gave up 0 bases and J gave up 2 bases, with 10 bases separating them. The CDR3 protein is CASSQDRGQNTEAFF. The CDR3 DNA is TGTGCCAGCAGCCAAGACAGGGGCCAAAACACTGAAGCTTTCTTT.

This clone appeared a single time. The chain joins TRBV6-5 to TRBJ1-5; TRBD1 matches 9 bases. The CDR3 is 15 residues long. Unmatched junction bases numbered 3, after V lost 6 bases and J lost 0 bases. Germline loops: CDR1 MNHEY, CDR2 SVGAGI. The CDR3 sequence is CASRSGQGSNQPQHF. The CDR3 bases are TGTGCCAGCAGATCGGGACAGGGTAGCAATCAGCCCCAGCATTTT.

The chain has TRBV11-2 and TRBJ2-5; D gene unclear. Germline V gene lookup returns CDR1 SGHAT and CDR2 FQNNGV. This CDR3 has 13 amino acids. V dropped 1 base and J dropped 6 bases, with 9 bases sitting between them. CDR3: CASSLVRSKTQYF. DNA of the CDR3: TGTGCCAGCAGCTTAGTTAGGAGTAAGACCCAGTACTTC. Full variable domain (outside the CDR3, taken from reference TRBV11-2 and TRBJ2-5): EAGVAQSPRYKIIEKRQSVAFWCNPISGHATLYWYQQILGQGPKLLIQFQNNGVVDDSQLPKDRFSAERLKGVDSTLKIQPAKLEDSAVYLCASSLVRSKTQYFGPGTRLLVL.

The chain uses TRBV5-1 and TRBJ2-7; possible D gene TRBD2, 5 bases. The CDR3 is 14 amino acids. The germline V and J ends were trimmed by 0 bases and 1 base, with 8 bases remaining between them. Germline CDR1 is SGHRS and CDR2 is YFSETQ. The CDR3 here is CASSLDGLSYEQYF. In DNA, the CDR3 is TGCGCCAGCAGCTTGGACGGACTGTCCTACGAGCAGTACTTC.

CDR3 residues: CASAEAGGYTGELFF. DNA for the CDR3: TGTGCCAGCGCGGAGGCGGGGGGATACACCGGGGAGCTGTTTTTT. The chain recombines TRBV9 with TRBJ2-2, with 8 bases identical to TRBD2. After removal of 7 bases from V and 3 bases from J, the junction contained 8 bases not matched to a gene. The CDR3 spans 15 residues. Germline values: CDR1 SGDLS, CDR2 YYNGEE.

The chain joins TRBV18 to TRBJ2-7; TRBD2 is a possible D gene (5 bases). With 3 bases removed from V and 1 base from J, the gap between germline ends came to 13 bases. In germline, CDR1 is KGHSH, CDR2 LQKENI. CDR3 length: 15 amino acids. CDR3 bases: TGTGCCAGCTCACCTCGGGCGGGTCGATCCTACGAGCAGTACTTC. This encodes CASSPRAGRSYEQYF.

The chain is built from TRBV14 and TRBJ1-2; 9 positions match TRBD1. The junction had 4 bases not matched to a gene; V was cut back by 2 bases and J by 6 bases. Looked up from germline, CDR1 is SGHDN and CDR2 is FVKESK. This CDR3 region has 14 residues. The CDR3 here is CASSQITGGDGYTF. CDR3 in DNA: TGTGCCAGCAGCCAAATTACAGGGGGCGATGGCTACACCTTC. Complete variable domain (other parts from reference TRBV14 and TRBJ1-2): EAGVTQFPSHSVIEKGQTVTLRCDPISGHDNLYWYRRVMGKEIKFLLHFVKESKQDESGMPNNRFLAERTGGTYSTLKVQPAELEDSGVYFCASSQITGGDGYTFGSGTRLTVV.